These 9 T cell receptor beta chains were sequenced from one sample in a study of identical twins. TCRdb re-called the 5' RACE reads through MiXCR, storing one row per CDR3 protein. The sample lists around 1.7 million distinct CDR3 sequences, about 32% occurring once. Sequencing was performed on cord blood. The receptors here all came from a newborn girl in good health.

The rearrangement links TRBV20-1 to TRBJ1-1; 9 bases agree with TRBD1. After removal of 3 bases from V and 4 bases from J, the junction contained 12 bases not matched to a gene. Per the germline V gene, CDR1 is DFQATT and CDR2 is SNEGSKA (reference sequence). This CDR3 region has 16 residues. CDR3 in DNA: TGCAGTGCTAGCGATACAGGGGGCGCCGGGGGCACTGAAGCTTTCTTT. It translates to CSASDTGGAGGTEAFF.

This chain uses TRBV7-9 with TRBJ2-7, with no clear D. V was trimmed by 5 bases and J by 0 bases, leaving 20 bases between them. CDR3 size: 17 residues. The germline CDR1 and CDR2 sequences are SEHNR and FQNEAQ (reference sequence). The CDR3 DNA sequence: TGTGCCAGCAGCCTAAATAAAGTCTGGCAGAGCTCCTACGAGCAGTACTTC. The encoded protein is CASSLNKVWQSSYEQYF.

This clonotype showed up many times. The chain has TRBV28 and TRBJ2-1, with 9 bases identical to TRBD2. Germline V gene lookup returns CDR1 MDHEN and CDR2 SYDVKM. V shed 3 bases, J shed 0 bases, and the junction held 6 bases outside the gene matches. This CDR3 region has 17 residues. The CDR3 loop is CASSFGRLAVSYNEQFF. CDR3 sequence (DNA): TGTGCCAGCAGTTTCGGTCGACTAGCGGTCTCCTACAATGAGCAGTTCTTC.

A few counts support this clonotype. The gene calls are TRBV2 and TRBJ1-2; weak D call: TRBD1 (5 bases). Germline CDR1 is SNHLY and CDR2 is FYNNEI. The CDR3 sequence is 12 residues long. V lost 9 bases and J lost 4, with 12 bases in between. CDR3 nucleotide sequence: TGTGCCAGGGCAGGGAGGGCCTATGGCTACACCTTC. Translated: CARAGRAYGYTF.

The chain employs TRBV12-3 or TRBV12-4 and TRBJ2-7, with TRBD1 matching over 11 bases. There are 14 residues in the CDR3. After removal of 8 bases from V and 1 base from J, the junction contained 4 bases not matched to a gene. CDR3 sequence reads: CASQGTGGSYEQYF. The CDR3, as DNA: TGTGCCAGCCAGGGGACAGGGGGATCCTACGAGCAGTACTTC.

Turning to this clonotype: One end of the junction does not line up with germline, which may come from a read error. The chain links TRBV27 to TRBJ2-1, with 10 bases matching TRBD2. The CDR3 has 16 amino acids. CDR1 is MNHEY, CDR2 SMNVEV, per germline (reference sequence). The CDR3 nucleotides read TGCGCCAACAGTTTAGGGAGCGGGAGGGGGTACAATGAGCAGTTCTTC. This codes for CANSLGSGRGYNEQFF.

The rearrangement joins TRBV4-2 to TRBJ2-7, with a weak D call TRBD1 (6 bases). The germline gives CDR1 LGHNA, CDR2 YNFKEQ. The CDR3 runs to 17 residues. Between the trimmed V and J ends, which lost 1 base and 6 bases, there was a span of 22 bases. CDR3 sequence (DNA): TGTGCCAGCAGCCAAGGACCGTACGGGACACCACTTGGCGAGCAGTACTTC. Translated, it gives CASSQGPYGTPLGEQYF.

This clonotype was seen just once. The chain carries TRBV6-1 and TRBJ2-7; TRBD2 agrees at 10 bases. CDR3 length: 17 amino acids. Germline V lookup: CDR1 MNHNS, CDR2 SASEGT. Trimming removed 6 bases from V and 3 bases from J; junction bases left unmatched: 14. The CDR3: CASSLLAGPDYDYEQYF. Written as DNA, the CDR3 is TGTGCCAGCAGCCTACTAGCGGGACCCGACTACGACTACGAGCAGTACTTC.

The genes are TRBV28 and TRBJ1-2; 9 nucleotides agree with TRBD1. CDR1 and CDR2 from the germline V gene are MDHEN and SYDVKM. This CDR3 region has 14 residues. V was pared by 3 bases and J by 8 bases, with 7 bases of the junction left unmatched. The CDR3 reads CASSFADRGGGYTF. The CDR3 nucleotides are TGTGCCAGCAGTTTTGCGGACAGGGGAGGCGGCTACACCTTC.